This TCR beta chain stems from a study of a mutant IDH1 vaccine in newly diagnosed glioma. In the study overall: Patients received vaccination from 4-6 weeks after radiotherapy alone, or with temozolomide cycles. Before enrollment, patients got radiotherapy alone, temozolomide alone, or mostly the combination.

About this clone itself: Its antigen is currently unknown.

CDR1 is SGHNT, CDR2 YYREEE, per germline (reference sequence). The trim removed 4 bases at V and 0 bases at J, leaving 3 bases unmatched. CDR3 length equals 15 residues. Specified time point: week 35, safety follow-up. Mutant IDH1 20-mer peptide, at 300 ug, made up each vaccine dose, with topical imiquimod. The protocol was immunoSEQ multiplex PCR, while the TCRdb copy is restricted to in-frame clones and leaves out a portion. The table includes about 56,000 clones, less than 90% detected once. The V call is TRBV5-4, the J call TRBJ1-3, with 8 positions matching TRBD1. The clonotype was recovered from a man aged 40-50 years with glioma. The material was PBMCs, obtained from a glioma patient whose treatment included an IDH1 peptide vaccine. The CDR3 loop reads CASSMGQDSGNTIYF. DNA for the CDR3: TGTGCCAGCAGCATGGGACAGGACTCTGGAAACACCATATATTTT.